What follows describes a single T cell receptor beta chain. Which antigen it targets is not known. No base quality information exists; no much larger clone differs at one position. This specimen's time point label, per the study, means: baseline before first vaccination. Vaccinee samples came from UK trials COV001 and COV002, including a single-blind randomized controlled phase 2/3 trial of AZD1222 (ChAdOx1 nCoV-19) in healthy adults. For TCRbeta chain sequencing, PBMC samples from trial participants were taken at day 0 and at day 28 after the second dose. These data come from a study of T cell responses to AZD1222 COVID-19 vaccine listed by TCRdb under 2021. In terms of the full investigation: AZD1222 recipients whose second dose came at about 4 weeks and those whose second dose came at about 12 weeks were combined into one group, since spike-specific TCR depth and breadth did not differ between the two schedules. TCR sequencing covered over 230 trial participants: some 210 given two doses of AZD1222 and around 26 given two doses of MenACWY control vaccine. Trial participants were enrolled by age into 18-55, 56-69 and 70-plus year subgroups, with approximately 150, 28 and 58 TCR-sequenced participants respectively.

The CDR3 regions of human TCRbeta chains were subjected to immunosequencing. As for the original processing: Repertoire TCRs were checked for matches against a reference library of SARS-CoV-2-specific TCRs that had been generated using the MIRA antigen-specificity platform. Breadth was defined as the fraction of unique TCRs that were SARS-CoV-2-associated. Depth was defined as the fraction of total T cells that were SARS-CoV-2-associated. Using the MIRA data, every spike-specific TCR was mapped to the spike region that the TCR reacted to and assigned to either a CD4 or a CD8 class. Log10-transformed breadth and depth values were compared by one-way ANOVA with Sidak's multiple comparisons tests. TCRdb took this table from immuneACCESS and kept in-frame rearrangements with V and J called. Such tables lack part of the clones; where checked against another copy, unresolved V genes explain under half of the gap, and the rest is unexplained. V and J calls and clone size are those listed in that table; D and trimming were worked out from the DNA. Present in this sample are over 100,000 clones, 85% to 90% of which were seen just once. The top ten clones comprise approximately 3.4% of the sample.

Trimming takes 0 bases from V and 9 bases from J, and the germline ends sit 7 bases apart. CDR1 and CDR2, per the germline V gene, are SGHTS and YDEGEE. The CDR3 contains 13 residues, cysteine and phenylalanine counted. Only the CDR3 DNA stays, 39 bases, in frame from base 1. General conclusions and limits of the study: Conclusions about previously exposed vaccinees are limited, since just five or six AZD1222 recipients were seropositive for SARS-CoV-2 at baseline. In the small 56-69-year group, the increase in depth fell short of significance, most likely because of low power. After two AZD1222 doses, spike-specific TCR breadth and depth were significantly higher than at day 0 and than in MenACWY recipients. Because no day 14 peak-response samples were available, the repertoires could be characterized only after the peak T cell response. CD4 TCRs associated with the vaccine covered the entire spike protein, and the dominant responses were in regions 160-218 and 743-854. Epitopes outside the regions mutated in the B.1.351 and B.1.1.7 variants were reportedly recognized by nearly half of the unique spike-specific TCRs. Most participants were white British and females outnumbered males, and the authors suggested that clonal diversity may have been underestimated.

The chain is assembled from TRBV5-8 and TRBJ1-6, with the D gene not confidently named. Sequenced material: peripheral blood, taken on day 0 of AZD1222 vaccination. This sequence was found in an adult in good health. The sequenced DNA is TGTGCCAGCAGCTTGGCCGGGAGTTCACCCCTCCACTTT. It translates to CASSLAGSSPLHF.